Below, one T cell receptor (beta chain) is given with its context. Its specificity is unknown. Use of 60 Vbeta and 13 Jbeta primers characterized the PCR. Clones were sequenced by immunoSEQ multiplex PCR, and TCRdb holds only the in-frame ones, with some missing. The data contain about 100,000 clones, about 80% of them singletons. Trimming took 2 bases from V and 4 from J, leaving 9 bases between them. The CDR3 has 14 amino acids. Germline V gives CDR1 SGHRS, CDR2 YFSETQ. This sample is part of a study of cytomegalovirus exposure and HLA in healthy donors. Regarding the study as a whole: Further analysis, carried out later, found HLA-associated TCR beta chains more clonally expanded than equally common other chains.

V is TRBV5-1 and J is TRBJ1-4; possible D gene TRBD1, 6 bases. Sequencing was done on a sample of PBMCs. The TCR was taken from a man in his forties in good health and CMV-seronegative. The CDR3 DNA reads as TGCGCCAGCAGCTTCAGGGGCGTTAATGAAAAACTGTTTTTT. It yields the protein CASSFRGVNEKLFF. Complete variable domain (other parts from reference TRBV5-1 and TRBJ1-4): KAGVTQTPRYLIKTRGQQVTLSCSPISGHRSVSWYQQTPGQGLQFLFEYFSETQRNKGNFPGRFSGRQFSNSRSEMNVSTLELGDSALYLCASSFRGVNEKLFFGSGTQLSVL.